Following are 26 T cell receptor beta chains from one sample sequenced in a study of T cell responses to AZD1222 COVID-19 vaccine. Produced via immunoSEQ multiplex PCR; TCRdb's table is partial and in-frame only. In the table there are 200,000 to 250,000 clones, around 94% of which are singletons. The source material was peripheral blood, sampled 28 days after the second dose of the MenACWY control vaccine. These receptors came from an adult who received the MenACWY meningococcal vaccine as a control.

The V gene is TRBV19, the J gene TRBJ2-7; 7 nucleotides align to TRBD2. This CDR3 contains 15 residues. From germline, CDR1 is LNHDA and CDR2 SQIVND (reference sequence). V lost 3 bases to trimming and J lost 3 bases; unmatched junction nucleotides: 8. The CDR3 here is CASSIRGDSNYEQYF. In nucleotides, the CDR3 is TGTGCCAGTAGTATTCGGGGGGATTCCAACTACGAGCAGTACTTC.

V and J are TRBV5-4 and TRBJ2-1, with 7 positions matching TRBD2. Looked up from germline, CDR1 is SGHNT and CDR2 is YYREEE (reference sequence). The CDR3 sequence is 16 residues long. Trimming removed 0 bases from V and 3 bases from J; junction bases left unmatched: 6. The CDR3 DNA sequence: TGTGCCAGCAGCTTGGGGGGGGGTTCTGACTACAATGAGCAGTTCTTC. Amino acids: CASSLGGGSDYNEQFF.

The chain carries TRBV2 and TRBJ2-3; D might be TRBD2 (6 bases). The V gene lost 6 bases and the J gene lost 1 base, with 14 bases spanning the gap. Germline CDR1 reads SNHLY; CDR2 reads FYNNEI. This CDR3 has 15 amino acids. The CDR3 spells CASRETSVGTDTQYF. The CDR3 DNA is TGTGCCAGCAGGGAGACTAGTGTAGGCACAGATACGCAGTATTTT.

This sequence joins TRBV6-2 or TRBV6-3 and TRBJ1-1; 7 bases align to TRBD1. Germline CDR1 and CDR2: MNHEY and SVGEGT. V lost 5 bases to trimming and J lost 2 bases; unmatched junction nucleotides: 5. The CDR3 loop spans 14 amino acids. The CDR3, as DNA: TGTGCCAGCAGTACGACAGGGCAAAACACTGAAGCTTTCTTT. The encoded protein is CASSTTGQNTEAFF.

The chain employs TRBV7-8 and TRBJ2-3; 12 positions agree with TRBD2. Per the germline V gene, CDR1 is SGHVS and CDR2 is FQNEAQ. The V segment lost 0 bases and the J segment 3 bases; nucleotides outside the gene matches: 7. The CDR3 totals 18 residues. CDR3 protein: CASSLALTSGGRTDTQYF. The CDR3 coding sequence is TGTGCCAGCAGCTTAGCGCTAACTAGCGGGGGGCGGACAGATACGCAGTATTTT.

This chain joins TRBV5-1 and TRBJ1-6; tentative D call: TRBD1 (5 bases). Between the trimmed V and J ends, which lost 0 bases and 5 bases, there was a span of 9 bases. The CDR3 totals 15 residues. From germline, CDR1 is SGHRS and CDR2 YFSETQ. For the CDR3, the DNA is TGCGCCAGCAGCTTGGAGAGGGGCAATAATTCACCCCTCCACTTT. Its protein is CASSLERGNNSPLHF.

For the CDR3, the DNA is TGTGCCAGTAGTAGTTACAGGGGGCAGGGGACTGAAGCTTTCTTT. This sequence encodes CASSSYRGQGTEAFF. The chain has TRBV19 and TRBJ1-1, with 9 nucleotides matching TRBD1. The J segment lost 5 bases and the V segment lost 4 bases, leaving 8 bases of the junction unmatched. Germline V gives CDR1 LNHDA, CDR2 SQIVND (reference sequence). The CDR3 spans 15 residues.

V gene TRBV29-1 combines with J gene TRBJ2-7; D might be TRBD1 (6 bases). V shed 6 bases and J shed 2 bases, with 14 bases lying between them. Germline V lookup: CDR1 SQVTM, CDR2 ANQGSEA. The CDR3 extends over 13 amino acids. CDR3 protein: CSVTTGLTYEQYF. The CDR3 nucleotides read TGCAGCGTAACGACAGGTTTAACCTACGAGCAGTACTTC.

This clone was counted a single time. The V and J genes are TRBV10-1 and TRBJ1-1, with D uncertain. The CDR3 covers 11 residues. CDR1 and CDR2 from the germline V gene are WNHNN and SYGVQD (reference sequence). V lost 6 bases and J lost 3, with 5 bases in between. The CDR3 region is CASRIYTEAFF. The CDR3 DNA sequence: TGCGCCAGCAGGATTTACACTGAAGCTTTCTTT.

The CDR3 DNA sequence: TGTGCCAGCAGCTTATCGGGGGAAGTCTATGGCTACACCTTC. It is translated as CASSLSGEVYGYTF. The rearrangement joins TRBV7-9 to TRBJ1-2, with D perhaps matching TRBD1 (5 bases). V lost 2 bases, J lost 4 bases, and 11 bases lay in between. Germline lookup yields CDR1 SEHNR and CDR2 FQNEAQ (reference sequence). There are 14 residues in the CDR3.

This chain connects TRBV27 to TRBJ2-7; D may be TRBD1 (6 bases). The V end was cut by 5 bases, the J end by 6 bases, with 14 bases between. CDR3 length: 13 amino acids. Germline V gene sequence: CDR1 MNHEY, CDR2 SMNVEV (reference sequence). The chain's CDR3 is CASSPGRTAEQYF. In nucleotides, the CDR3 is TGTGCCAGCAGTCCTGGTCGGACAGCCGAGCAGTACTTC.

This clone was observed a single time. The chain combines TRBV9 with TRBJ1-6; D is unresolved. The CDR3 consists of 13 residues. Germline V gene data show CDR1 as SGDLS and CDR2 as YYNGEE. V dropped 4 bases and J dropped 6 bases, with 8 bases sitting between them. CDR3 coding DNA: TGTGCCAGCAGCCGAAACAGTAATTCACCCCTCCACTTT. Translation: CASSRNSNSPLHF.

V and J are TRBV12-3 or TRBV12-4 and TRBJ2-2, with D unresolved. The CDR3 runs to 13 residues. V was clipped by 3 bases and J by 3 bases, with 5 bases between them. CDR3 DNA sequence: TGTGCCAGCAGTTTCAGCGACACCGGGGAGCTGTTTTTT. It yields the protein CASSFSDTGELFF.

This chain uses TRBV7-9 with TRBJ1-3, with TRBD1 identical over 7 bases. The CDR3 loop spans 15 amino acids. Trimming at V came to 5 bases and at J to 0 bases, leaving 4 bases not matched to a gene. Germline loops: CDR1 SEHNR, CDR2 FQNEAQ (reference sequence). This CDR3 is CASSPDRLSGNTIYF. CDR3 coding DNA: TGTGCCAGCAGCCCGGACAGGCTCTCTGGAAACACCATATATTTT.

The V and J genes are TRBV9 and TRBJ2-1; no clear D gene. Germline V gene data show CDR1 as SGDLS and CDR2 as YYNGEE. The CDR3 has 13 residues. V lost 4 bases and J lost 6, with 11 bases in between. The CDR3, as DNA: TGTGCCAGCAGCCCCCCCCAAGGCAATGAGCAGTTCTTC. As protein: CASSPPQGNEQFF.

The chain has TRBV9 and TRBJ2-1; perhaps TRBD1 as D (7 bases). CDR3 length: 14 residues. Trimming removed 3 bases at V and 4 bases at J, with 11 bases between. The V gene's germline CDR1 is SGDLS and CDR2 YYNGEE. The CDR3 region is CASSAGGQYNEQFF. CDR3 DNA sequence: TGTGCCAGCAGCGCAGGGGGGCAGTACAATGAGCAGTTCTTC.

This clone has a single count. The CDR3 DNA is TGCAGTGCTAGTTCCGGAGGGGAGACCCAGTACTTC. This translates into CSASSGGETQYF. The chain is built from TRBV20-1 and TRBJ2-5; a possible D gene is TRBD2 (6 bases). CDR1 is DFQATT, CDR2 SNEGSKA, per germline (reference sequence). V was shortened by 3 bases and J by 5 bases, with 10 bases between the two germline ends. The CDR3 contains 12 residues.

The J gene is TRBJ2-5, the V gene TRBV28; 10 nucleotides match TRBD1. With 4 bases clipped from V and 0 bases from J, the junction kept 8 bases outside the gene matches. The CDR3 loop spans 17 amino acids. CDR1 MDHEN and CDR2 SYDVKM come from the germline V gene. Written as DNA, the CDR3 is TGTGCCAGCAGTTCGGGACAGGGGCTCCCGTACCAAGAGACCCAGTACTTC. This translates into CASSSGQGLPYQETQYF. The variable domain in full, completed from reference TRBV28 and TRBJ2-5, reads DVKVTQSSRYLVKRTGEKVFLECVQDMDHENMFWYRQDPGLGLRLIYFSYDVKMKEKGDIPEGYSVSREKKERFSLILESASTNQTSMYLCASSSGQGLPYQETQYFGPGTRLLVL.

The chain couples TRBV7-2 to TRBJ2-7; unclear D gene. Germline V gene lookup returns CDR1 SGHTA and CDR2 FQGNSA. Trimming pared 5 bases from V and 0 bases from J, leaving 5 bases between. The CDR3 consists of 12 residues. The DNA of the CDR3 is TGTGCCAGCAGCGCCGCCTCCTACGAGCAGTACTTC. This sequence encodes CASSAASYEQYF. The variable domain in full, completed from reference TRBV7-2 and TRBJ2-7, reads GAGVSQSPSNKVTEKGKDVELRCDPISGHTALYWYRQSLGQGLEFLIYFQGNSAPDKSGLPSDRFSAERTGGSVSTLTIQRTQQEDSAVYLCASSAASYEQYFGPGTRLTVT.

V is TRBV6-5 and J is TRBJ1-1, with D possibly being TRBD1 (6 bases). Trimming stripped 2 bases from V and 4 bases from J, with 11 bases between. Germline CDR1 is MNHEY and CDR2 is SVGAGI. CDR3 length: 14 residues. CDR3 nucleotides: TGTGCCAGCAGTTACAGGGGAGGGGGCACTGAAGCTTTCTTT. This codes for CASSYRGGGTEAFF.

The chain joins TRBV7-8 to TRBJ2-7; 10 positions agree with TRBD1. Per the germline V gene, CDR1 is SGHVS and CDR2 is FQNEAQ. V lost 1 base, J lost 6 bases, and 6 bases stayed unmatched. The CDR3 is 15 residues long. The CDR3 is CASSLVRQGAGEQYF. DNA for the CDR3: TGTGCCAGCAGCTTAGTGCGACAGGGGGCCGGCGAGCAGTACTTC.

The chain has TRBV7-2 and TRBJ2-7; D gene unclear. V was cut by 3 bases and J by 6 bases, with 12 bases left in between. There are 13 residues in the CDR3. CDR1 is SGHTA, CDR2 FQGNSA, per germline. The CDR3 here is CASSFGGPPEQYF. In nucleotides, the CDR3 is TGTGCCAGCAGCTTTGGTGGCCCCCCCGAGCAGTACTTC. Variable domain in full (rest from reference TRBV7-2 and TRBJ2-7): GAGVSQSPSNKVTEKGKDVELRCDPISGHTALYWYRQSLGQGLEFLIYFQGNSAPDKSGLPSDRFSAERTGGSVSTLTIQRTQQEDSAVYLCASSFGGPPEQYFGPGTRLTVT.

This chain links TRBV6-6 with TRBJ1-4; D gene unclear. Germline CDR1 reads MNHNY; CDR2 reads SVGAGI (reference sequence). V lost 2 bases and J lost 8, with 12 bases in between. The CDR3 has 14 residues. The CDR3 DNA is TGTGCCAGCAGTTACGACGTGACTGACGAAAAACTGTTTTTT. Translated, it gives CASSYDVTDEKLFF.

The DNA for the CDR3 is TGTGCCAGCAGATCCGGGACAGCCAATCAGCCCCAGCATTTT. Its protein product is CASRSGTANQPQHF. This chain joins TRBV28 and TRBJ1-5; 7 nucleotides align to TRBD1. The CDR3 totals 14 residues. The J segment lost 3 bases and the V segment lost 6 bases, leaving 5 bases of the junction unmatched. CDR1 MDHEN and CDR2 SYDVKM come from the germline V gene.

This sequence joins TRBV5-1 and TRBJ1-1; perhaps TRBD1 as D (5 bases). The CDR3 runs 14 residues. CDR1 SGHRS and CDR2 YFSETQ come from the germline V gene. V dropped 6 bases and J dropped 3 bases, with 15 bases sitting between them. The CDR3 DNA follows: TGCGCCAGCAAAATAGGGGATAGAGACACTGAAGCTTTCTTT. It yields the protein CASKIGDRDTEAFF.

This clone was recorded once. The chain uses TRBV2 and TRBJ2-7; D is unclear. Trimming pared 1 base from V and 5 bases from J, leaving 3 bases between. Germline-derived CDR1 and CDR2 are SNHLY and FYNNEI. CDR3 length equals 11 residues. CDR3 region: CASSEDHEQYF. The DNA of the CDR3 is TGTGCCAGCAGTGAAGACCACGAGCAGTACTTC.